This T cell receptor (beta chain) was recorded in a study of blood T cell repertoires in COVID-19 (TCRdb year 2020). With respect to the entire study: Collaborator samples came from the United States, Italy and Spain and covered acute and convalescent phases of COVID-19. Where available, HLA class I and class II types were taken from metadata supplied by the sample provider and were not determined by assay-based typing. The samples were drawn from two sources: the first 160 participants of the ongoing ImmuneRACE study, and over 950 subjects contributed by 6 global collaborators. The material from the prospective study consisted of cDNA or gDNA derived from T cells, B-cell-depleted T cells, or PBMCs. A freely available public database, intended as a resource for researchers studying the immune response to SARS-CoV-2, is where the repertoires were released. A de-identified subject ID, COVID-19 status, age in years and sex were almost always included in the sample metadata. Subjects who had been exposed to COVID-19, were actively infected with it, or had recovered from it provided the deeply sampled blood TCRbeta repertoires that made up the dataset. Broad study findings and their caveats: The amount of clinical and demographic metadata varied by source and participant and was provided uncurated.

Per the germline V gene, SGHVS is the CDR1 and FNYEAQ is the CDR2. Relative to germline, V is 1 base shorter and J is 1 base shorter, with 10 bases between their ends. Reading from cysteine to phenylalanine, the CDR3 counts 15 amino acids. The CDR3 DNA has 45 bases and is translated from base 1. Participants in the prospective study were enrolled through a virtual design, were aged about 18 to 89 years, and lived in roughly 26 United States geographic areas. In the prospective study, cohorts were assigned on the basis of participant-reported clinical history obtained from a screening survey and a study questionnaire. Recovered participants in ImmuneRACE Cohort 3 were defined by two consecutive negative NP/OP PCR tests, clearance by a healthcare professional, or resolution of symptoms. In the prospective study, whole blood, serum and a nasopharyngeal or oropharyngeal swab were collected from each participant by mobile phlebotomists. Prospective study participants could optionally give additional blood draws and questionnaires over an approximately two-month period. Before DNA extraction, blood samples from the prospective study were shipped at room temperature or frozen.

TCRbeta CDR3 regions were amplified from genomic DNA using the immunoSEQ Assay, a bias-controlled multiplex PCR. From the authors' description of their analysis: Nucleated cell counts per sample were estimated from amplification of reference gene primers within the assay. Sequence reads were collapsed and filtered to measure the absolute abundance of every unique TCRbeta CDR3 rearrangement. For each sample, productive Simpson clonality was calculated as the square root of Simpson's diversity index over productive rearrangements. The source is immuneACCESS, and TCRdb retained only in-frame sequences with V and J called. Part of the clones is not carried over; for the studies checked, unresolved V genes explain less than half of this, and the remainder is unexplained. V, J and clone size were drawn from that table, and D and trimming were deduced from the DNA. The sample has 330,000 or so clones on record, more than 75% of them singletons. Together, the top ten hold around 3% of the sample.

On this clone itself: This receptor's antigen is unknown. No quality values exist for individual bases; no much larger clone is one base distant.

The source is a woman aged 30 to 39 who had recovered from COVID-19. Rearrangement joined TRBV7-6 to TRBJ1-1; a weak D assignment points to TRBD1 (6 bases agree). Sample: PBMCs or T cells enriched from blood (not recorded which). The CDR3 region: CASSLGEGGNTEAFF. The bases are TGTGCCAGCAGCTTAGGGGAAGGGGGGAACACTGAAGCTTTCTTT.